The source of this TCR beta chain is a study of cytomegalovirus exposure and HLA in healthy donors. A remark on this clone: Its antigen remains unknown.

The PCR used 60 Vbeta and 13 Jbeta primers. Sequencing was performed with immunoSEQ multiplex PCR; in TCRdb, only in-frame clones are kept and a portion is missing. The sample holds 120,000 or so clones, around 86% seen once. Study outcomes and limitations: Through in vitro validation, three CMV-associated chains were shown to be specific for CMV antigens. Clonal expansion was found to be greater in HLA-associated TCR beta chains than in equally common others in a later analysis. The Asian-associated ancestry cluster reportedly had fewer N-insertions than the approximately 690-donor mean in a later analysis.

Each donor was healthy, and each was a bone marrow donor. The CDR3 contains 16 residues. Unmatched junction bases numbered 11, after V lost 4 bases and J lost 2 bases. CDR1 is SGHTS and CDR2 is YDEGEE in the germline V gene. Input material: PBMCs. The chain has TRBV5-8 and TRBJ1-2; 7 nucleotides match TRBD1. This clonotype was sampled from a middle-aged man in good health and CMV-seronegative. DNA of the CDR3: TGTGCCAGCAGCCCCCCCACCGGGACAGCCAACTATGGCTACACCTTC. Amino acids: CASSPPTGTANYGYTF.